Presented here are 10 T cell receptor beta chains from one specimen sequenced in a study of shared clonotypes between healthy human individuals. Clones were read by immunoSEQ multiplex PCR, and TCRdb kept only the in-frame ones, dropping some. The sample lists fewer than 3 million clones; 85% to 95% were seen once. Sequenced input: naive CD4+ T cells from PBMCs. Subset denoted: CD45RA+ positively selected. Receptors originate from a man aged 18 to 29 in good health. Some clones in this sample may be carry-over from other donors' samples.

This chain joins TRBV5-1 and TRBJ2-7; D possibly corresponds to TRBD2 (5 bases). This CDR3 is built from 16 residues. V gave up 0 bases and J gave up 6 bases, with 19 bases separating them. The germline CDR1 and CDR2 sequences are SGHRS and YFSETQ. The CDR3 nucleotides read TGCGCCAGCAGCTTGGATCCGGGAACCCGTTTTCGCGAGCAGTACTTC. Amino acid sequence: CASSLDPGTRFREQYF.

The chain has TRBV10-3 and TRBJ1-1; perhaps TRBD1 as D (6 bases). CDR3 size: 12 residues. Trimming stripped 2 bases from V and 10 bases from J, with 11 bases between. From germline, CDR1 is ENHRY and CDR2 SYGVKD. The CDR3 spells CAISETQGSAFF. The CDR3 DNA reads as TGTGCCATCAGTGAGACACAGGGATCAGCTTTCTTT.

The count of this clone is one. This rearrangement joins TRBV2 to TRBJ2-2; D is ambiguous. V was clipped by 7 bases and J by 4 bases, with 16 bases between them. Germline CDR1 is SNHLY and CDR2 is FYNNEI. The CDR3 loop spans 15 amino acids. The CDR3 DNA reads TGTGCCAGCATCAGAGACGTAGAGTCCACCGGGGAGCTGTTTTTT. This sequence encodes CASIRDVESTGELFF.

The chain carries TRBV7-3 and TRBJ1-4; the D is unclear. The germline V gene has CDR1 SGHTA and CDR2 FQGTGA. The CDR3 length is 14 residues. Trimming shortened V by 5 bases and J by 3 bases, and 10 bases separated the two germline ends. CDR3 loop: CASSHEIANEKLFF. The CDR3 nucleotides are TGTGCCAGCAGCCACGAGATAGCTAATGAAAAACTGTTTTTT. The full variable domain, its missing parts supplied by reference TRBV7-3 and TRBJ1-4, is GAGVSQTPSNKVTEKGKYVELRCDPISGHTALYWYRQSLGQGPEFLIYFQGTGAADDSGLPNDRFFAVRPEGSVSTLKIQRTERGDSAVYLCASSHEIANEKLFFGSGTQLSVL.

V is TRBV30 and J is TRBJ2-2; D remains unclear. The V gene lost 3 bases and the J gene lost 0 bases, with 11 bases spanning the gap. The CDR3 sequence is 15 residues long. Looked up from germline, CDR1 is GTSNPN and CDR2 is SVGIG (reference sequence). The CDR3 loop is CAWRSWLANTGELFF. Written as DNA, the CDR3 is TGTGCCTGGAGATCGTGGCTAGCGAACACCGGGGAGCTGTTTTTT.

A remark on this clone: The same CDR3 is also encoded by other DNA sequences in this sample. The chain couples TRBV28 to TRBJ1-3; D ambiguous. CDR1 and CDR2 (germline): MDHEN, SYDVKM. The ends were cut back, 2 bases at V and 3 bases at J, with 8 bases in the middle. The CDR3 totals 14 residues. CDR3 nucleotides: TGTGCCAGCAGTTTAGTGCGGGGTGGAAACACCATATATTTT. As protein: CASSLVRGGNTIYF.

This chain links TRBV25-1 with TRBJ2-7; D perhaps matches TRBD1 (7 bases). The V gene lost 6 bases and the J gene lost 0 bases, with 12 bases spanning the gap. The length of the CDR3 is 14 residues. Germline V gene lookup returns CDR1 MGHDK and CDR2 SYGVNS. In DNA, the CDR3 is TGTGCCAGCAGAAGGAGGGACAGCTCCTACGAGCAGTACTTC. Translating it yields CASRRRDSSYEQYF.

This clone showed up just a few times. This sequence joins TRBV19 and TRBJ2-2, with D perhaps TRBD1 (6 bases). Germline assignment: CDR1 LNHDA and CDR2 SQIVND (reference sequence). This CDR3 spans 13 amino acids. Trimming removed 7 bases from V and 4 bases from J, with 10 bases in between. The CDR3 loop reads CASTNRATGELFF. Written as DNA, the CDR3 is TGTGCCAGTACAAACAGGGCCACCGGGGAGCTGTTTTTT.

The V and J genes are TRBV2 and TRBJ1-1; 7 bases are shared with TRBD1. This CDR3 is built from 17 residues. CDR1 is SNHLY and CDR2 is FYNNEI in the germline V gene. Germline trimming cut 3 bases from V and 0 bases from J; bases unmatched to any gene: 10. The CDR3, as DNA: TGTGCCAGCAGTGAGACACCGGGACAGATCCTGAACACTGAAGCTTTCTTT. Protein product: CASSETPGQILNTEAFF.

This clone was observed once. Other nucleotide sequences from this sample produce the same CDR3. CDR3 coding DNA: TGTGCCAGCAGCTTATTGGGGGGAGGCGAGCAGTACTTC. Protein product: CASSLLGGGEQYF. The chain combines TRBV7-3 with TRBJ2-7; TRBD2 might be the D (6 bases). V was cut by 2 bases and J by 6 bases, with 11 bases left in between. This CDR3 comprises 13 residues. Germline loops: CDR1 SGHTA, CDR2 FQGTGA. The whole variable domain, remainder taken from reference TRBV7-3 and TRBJ2-7, is GAGVSQTPSNKVTEKGKYVELRCDPISGHTALYWYRQSLGQGPEFLIYFQGTGAADDSGLPNDRFFAVRPEGSVSTLKIQRTERGDSAVYLCASSLLGGGEQYFGPGTRLTVT.